The T cell receptor (beta chain) under discussion was sequenced for a study of OX40 agonist ivuxolimab in advanced cancers. Turning to the study itself: Dose-escalation patients' cancers were hepatocellular carcinoma, melanoma, renal cell or head and neck cancer. At around 83% male, the cohort had a mean age of around 56 years, ranging from roughly 20 to 80.

Broader study findings: Partial responders treated at 0.1-3.0 mg/kg exhibited clonal expansion among the lowest measured.

Method: immunoSEQ multiplex PCR; TCRdb's copy keeps in-frame clones and lacks some. The table has roughly 80,000 clones, 85% to 95% seen once. This clone appeared a few times. Its antigen is not known. The CDR3 runs to 16 residues. Germline V gene sequence: CDR1 LGHNA, CDR2 YSLEER. V gave up 0 bases and J gave up 5 bases; unmatched junction bases: 9. The V call is TRBV4-3, the J call TRBJ2-5, with 7 bases matching TRBD2. The sequence was obtained from an adult with an advanced solid tumor such as melanoma, head and neck, liver or kidney cancer. The material sequenced was CD4+ or CD8+ T cells sorted from blood, taken in a trial of the OX40 agonist ivuxolimab. CDR3 nucleotides: TGCGCCAGCAGCCAAGATTTCAGCGGGGCCCGGGAGACCCAGTACTTC. Translation gives CASSQDFSGARETQYF.